This T cell receptor beta chain is from a study of human T cells and chemical hapten exposure. Study-wide context: The study lasted roughly 26 weeks, and patients were dosed weekly with diphenylcyclopropenone on the scalp throughout. TCR yields per sample varied, mainly owing to small pooled library volume differences. Patch tests put 0.01% DPC on the upper back, read at 6 days.

This CDR3 comprises 15 residues. Germline V gene data show CDR1 as MNHEY and CDR2 as SVGAGI. Trimming pared 0 bases from V and 4 bases from J, leaving 12 bases between. Only a few counts were recorded for this clonotype. Each cDNA molecule in the library carried unique molecular identifiers. Via MiXCR, TCRdb re-called the RACE reads, giving one row per CDR3 protein. The data show approximately 400,000 distinct CDR3 sequences, approximately 5% seen once. This sample's time point: patch test 1, 2 weeks after DPC sensitization. Stated treatment: therapeutic diphenylcyclopropenone sensitization with weekly scalp DPC.

The clonotype originates from a woman aged 50 to 65 with alopecia areata. Some clones in this sample may be carry-over from other donors' samples. The starting material was whole blood, obtained in connection with sensitization to the hapten diphenylcyclopropenone (DPC). The genes are TRBV6-5 and TRBJ1-1; a weak D match, TRBD1 (5 bases). The CDR3 DNA sequence: TGTGCCAGCAGTTACTCGCAGGGCGGAGCCACTGAAGCTTTCTTT. The encoded protein is CASSYSQGGATEAFF.